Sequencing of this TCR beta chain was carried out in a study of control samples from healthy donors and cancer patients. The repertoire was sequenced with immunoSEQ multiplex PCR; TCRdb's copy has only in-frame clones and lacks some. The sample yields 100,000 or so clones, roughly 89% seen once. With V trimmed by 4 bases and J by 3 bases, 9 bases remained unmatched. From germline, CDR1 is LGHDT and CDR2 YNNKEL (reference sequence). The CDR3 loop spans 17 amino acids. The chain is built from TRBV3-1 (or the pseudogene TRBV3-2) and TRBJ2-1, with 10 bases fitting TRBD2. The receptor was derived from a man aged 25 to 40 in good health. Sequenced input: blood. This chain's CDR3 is CASSPPRERGGYNEQFF. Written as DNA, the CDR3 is TGTGCCAGCAGCCCCCCAAGGGAGCGGGGGGGCTACAATGAGCAGTTCTTC.